This T cell receptor (beta chain) came from a study of cytomegalovirus exposure and HLA in healthy donors. Findings and caveats of the study: TCR beta chains numbering roughly 150 were designated cytomegalovirus-associated.

CDR3 length: 14 amino acids. Germline-derived CDR1 and CDR2 are MNHNY and SVGAGI (reference sequence). V trimming: 4 bases; J trimming: 6 bases; junction bases outside the gene matches: 8. Here immunoSEQ multiplex PCR was the method, and the copy in TCRdb shows in-frame clones only, minus some. Of around 250,000 clones listed, around 91% are singletons. As to this clone: Antigen unknown.

This clonotype originated in a woman aged 18-35 years in good health and CMV-seronegative. Specimen: PBMCs. V and J are TRBV6-6 and TRBJ2-7; 8 nucleotides agree with TRBD2. The CDR3 sequence: CASSSTGGPVEQYV. CDR3 sequence (DNA): TGTGCCAGCAGTTCGACGGGGGGGCCGGTCGAGCAGTACGTC.